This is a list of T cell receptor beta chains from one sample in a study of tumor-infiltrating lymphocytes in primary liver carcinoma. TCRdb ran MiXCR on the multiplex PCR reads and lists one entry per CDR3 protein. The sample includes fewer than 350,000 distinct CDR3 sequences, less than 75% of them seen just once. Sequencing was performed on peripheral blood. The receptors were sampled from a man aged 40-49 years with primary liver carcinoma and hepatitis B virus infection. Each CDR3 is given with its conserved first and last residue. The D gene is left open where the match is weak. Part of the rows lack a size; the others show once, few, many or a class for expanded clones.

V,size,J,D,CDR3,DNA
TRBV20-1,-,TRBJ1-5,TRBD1,CSAREGGRQPQHF,TGCAGTGCTAGAGAAGGGGGCCGGCAGCCCCAGCATTTT
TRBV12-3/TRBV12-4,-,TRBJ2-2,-,CASSAPWAGSFGELFF,TGTGCCAGCAGCGCACCGTGGGCGGGGTCTTTCGGGGAGCTGTTTTTT
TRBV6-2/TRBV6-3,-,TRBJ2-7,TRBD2,CASSCSSSGTYELYF,TGTGCCAGCAGTTGCTCGTCTAGCGGGACCTACGAGCTGTACTTC
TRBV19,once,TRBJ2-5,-,CASSGRQTQETQYF,TGTGCCAGTAGCGGGAGACAGACACAAGAGACCCAGTACTTC
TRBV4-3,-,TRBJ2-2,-,CASSPGGGELFF,TGCGCCAGCAGCCCCGGGGGAGGGGAGCTGTTTTTT
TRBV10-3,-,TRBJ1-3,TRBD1,CAISAGDRGNTIYF,TGTGCCATCAGTGCCGGGGACAGGGGAAACACCATATATTTT
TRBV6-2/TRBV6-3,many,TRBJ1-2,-,CASSYEVFYGYTF,TGTGCCAGCAGTTACGAGGTGTTCTATGGCTACACCTTC
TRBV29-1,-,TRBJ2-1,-,CSVEGGANEQFF,TGCAGCGTTGAAGGCGGGGCTAATGAGCAGTTCTTC
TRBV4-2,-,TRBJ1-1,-,CASSQERGLSTEALF,TGTGCCAGCAGCCAAGAACGGGGGTTGAGCACTGAAGCTTTATTC
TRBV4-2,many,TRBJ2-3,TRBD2,CASSLTSESLTDTQYF,TGTGCCAGCAGCCTAACTAGCGAGTCTCTCACAGATACGCAGTATTTT
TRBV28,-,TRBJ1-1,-,CDSTDTYTEAFF,TGTGACAGCACCGACACTTACACTGAAGCTTTCTTT
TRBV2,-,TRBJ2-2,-,CASKGPNAGELFF,TGTGCCAGCAAGGGTCCCAACGCCGGGGAGCTGTTTTTT
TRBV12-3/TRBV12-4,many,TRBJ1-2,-,CASSSEAIYGYTF,TGTGCCAGCAGTTCGGAGGCTATCTATGGCTACACCTTC
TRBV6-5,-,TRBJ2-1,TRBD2,CASSLSGLAGGPGYNERFF,TGTGCCAGCAGCCTGAGCGGACTAGCGGGAGGGCCGGGATATAATGAGCGGTTCTTC
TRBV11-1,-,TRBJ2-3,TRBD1,CARSSQTGTDRQYF,TGTGCCAGGAGTTCTCAAACAGGGACAGATAGGCAGTATTTT
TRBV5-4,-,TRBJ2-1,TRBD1,CASSLDRQGASNEQFF,TGTGCCAGCAGCTTGGACCGACAGGGGGCTTCAAATGAGCAGTTCTTC
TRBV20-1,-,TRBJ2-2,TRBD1,CSARPNGQGSGELFF,TGCAGTGCTAGACCCAACGGACAGGGGTCCGGGGAGCTGTTTTTT
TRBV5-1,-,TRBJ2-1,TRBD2,CASSSPSGLAGGPPNEQFF,TGCGCCAGCAGCTCACCATCGGGACTAGCGGGAGGGCCCCCCAATGAGCAGTTCTTC
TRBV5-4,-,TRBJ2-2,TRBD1,CASSLGGGRNTGELFF,TGTGCCAGCAGCTTGGGAGGGGGCCGGAACACCGGGGAGCTGTTTTTT
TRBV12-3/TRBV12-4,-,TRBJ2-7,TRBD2,CASSLDLSTSVYEQYF,TGTGCCAGCAGTTTGGATCTCAGCACTAGCGTCTACGAGCAGTACTTC
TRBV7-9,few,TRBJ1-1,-,CASSLEVPGSEAFF,TGTGCCAGCAGCTTAGAGGTCCCAGGGTCCGAAGCTTTCTTT
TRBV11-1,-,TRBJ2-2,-,CASSFDSARTGELFF,TGTGCCAGTAGTTTCGACAGTGCCCGGACCGGGGAGCTGTTTTTT
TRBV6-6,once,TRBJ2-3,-,CASSYLAQPGARLDGNTQYF,TGTGCCAGCAGTTACTTGGCGCAACCGGGAGCCCGGCTAGACGGAAATACGCAGTATTTT
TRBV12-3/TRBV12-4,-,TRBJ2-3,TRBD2,CASRTSGRTLGTDMQYF,TGTGCCAGCAGAACTAGCGGGAGGACCCTAGGGACAGATATGCAGTATTTT
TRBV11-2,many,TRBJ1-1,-,CASSPGVSEAFF,TGTGCCAGCAGCCCTGGGGTTTCTGAAGCTTTCTTT
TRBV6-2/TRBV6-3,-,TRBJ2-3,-,CASGPALGQRESTDAQYF,TGTGCCAGCGGACCAGCCCTGGGACAGCGGGAGTCCACAGATGCGCAGTATTTT
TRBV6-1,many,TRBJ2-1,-,CASSDLGANEQFF,TGTGCCAGCAGTGATTTAGGAGCCAATGAGCAGTTCTTC
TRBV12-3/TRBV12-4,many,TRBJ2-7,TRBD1,CASSHRDRAYEQYF,TGTGCCAGCAGCCACCGGGACAGAGCCTACGAGCAGTACTTC
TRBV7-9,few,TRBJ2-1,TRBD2,CASSLALAGSYNEQFF,TGTGCCAGCAGCTTGGCATTAGCGGGTTCCTACAATGAGCAGTTCTTC
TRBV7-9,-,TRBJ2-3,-,CASNRQVQDMRYF,TGTGCCAGCAACCGACAGGTCCAGGATATGCGGTATTTT
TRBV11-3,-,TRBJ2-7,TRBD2,CSSSSGLAGASAERYF,TGTTCCAGCAGCTCCGGACTAGCGGGAGCATCGGCCGAGCGGTACTTC
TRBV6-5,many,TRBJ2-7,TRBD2,CASTSSGGTYEQYF,TGTGCCAGCACTAGCTCGGGGGGTACCTACGAGCAGTACTTC
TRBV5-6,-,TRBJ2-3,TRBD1,CASSWRSGGGDTQYF,TGTGCCAGCAGCTGGCGGTCAGGGGGCGGAGATACGCAGTATTTT
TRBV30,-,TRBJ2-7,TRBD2,CAWSFSGINYEQYF,TGTGCCTGGAGTTTTAGCGGGATTAACTACGAGCAGTACTTC
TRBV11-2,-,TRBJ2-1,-,CASSLTTYNEHFF,TGTGCCAGCAGCCTTACAACCTACAATGAGCACTTCTTC
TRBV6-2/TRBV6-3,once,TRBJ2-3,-,CATSDPGLNTQYF,TGTGCCACCAGTGACCCGGGGCTCAATACGCAGTATTTT
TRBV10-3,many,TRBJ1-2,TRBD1,CAISEGQGFRGYTF,TGTGCCATCAGTGAGGGACAGGGATTTCGAGGCTACACCTTC
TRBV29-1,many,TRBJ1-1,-,CSVGHANTEAFF,TGCAGCGTGGGACACGCGAACACTGAAGCTTTCTTT
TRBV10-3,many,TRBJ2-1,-,CAIRVGGSSSYNEQFF,TGTGCCATCAGGGTGGGCGGGTCGAGCTCCTACAATGAGCAGTTCTTC
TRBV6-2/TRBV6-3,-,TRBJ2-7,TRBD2,CASSGGVAGDYYEQYF,TGTGCCAGCAGTGGGGGGGTAGCGGGAGACTACTACGAGCAGTACTTC
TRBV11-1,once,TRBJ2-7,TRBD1,CASSSLYRGPSYEQYF,TGTGCCAGCAGCTCGCTGTATAGGGGGCCGTCCTACGAGCAGTACTTC
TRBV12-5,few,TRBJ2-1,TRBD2,CASGLAVGGGPPNEQFF,TGTGCTAGTGGTTTGGCAGTCGGGGGAGGGCCCCCCAATGAGCAGTTCTTC
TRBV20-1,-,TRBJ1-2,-,CSAPRDAEHYGYTF,TGCAGTGCTCCCCGGGACGCGGAACACTATGGCTACACCTTC
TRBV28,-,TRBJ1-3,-,CASSPRISRNTIYF,TGTGCCAGCAGTCCCAGGATCTCTAGAAACACCATATATTTT
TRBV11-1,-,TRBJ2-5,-,CASSNSQETQYF,TGTGCTAGCAGCAACAGCCAAGAGACCCAGTACTTC
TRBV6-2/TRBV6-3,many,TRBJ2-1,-,CASSYQLGNEQFF,TGTGCCAGCAGTTACCAGTTGGGCAATGAGCAGTTCTTC